This entry lists 9 T cell receptor beta chains sequenced from one sample in a study of T-cell memory formation after mild COVID-19. One entry per CDR3 protein results from TCRdb running MiXCR on the 5' RACE reads. This sample has some 210,000 distinct CDR3 sequences, with approximately 20% found just once. Sequencing was performed on PBMCs or a T cell subset sorted from them (not recorded which). Receptor source: an adult woman who had mild COVID-19 (a few samples of this study predate the infection). Cell type and time point are not known.

Written as DNA, the CDR3 is TGCGCCAGCAGTTTAGATCCAAGGAATGAAGCTTTCTTT. This sequence encodes CASSLDPRNEAFF. The genes are TRBV4-1 and TRBJ1-1; D uncertain. The V end lost 6 bases, the J end lost 7 bases, and 15 bases lay between the germline ends. The CDR3 has 13 amino acids. The germline V gene encodes CDR1 MGHRA and CDR2 YSYEKL.

The chain joins TRBV15 to TRBJ2-3, with D possibly TRBD2 on 6 matching bases. The CDR3 covers 16 residues. V was shortened by 1 base and J by 4 bases, with 15 bases between the two germline ends. The germline V gene encodes CDR1 LNHNV and CDR2 YYDKDF (reference sequence). CDR3 nucleotides: TGTGCCACCAGCAGAGGGACTACCCCTAGGGCAGATACGCAGTATTTT. Residues: CATSRGTTPRADTQYF.

The chain uses TRBV4-3 and TRBJ2-3; D gene uncertain. The CDR3 spans 14 residues. Trimming removed 2 bases at V and 9 bases at J, with 15 bases between. Germline CDR1 and CDR2: LGHNA and YSLEER. CDR3 DNA: TGCGCCAGCAGCCAAAATTATAGTCCGGAGACGCAGTATTTT. This gives the protein CASSQNYSPETQYF.

This clonotype was picked up many times. The chain joins TRBV10-3 to TRBJ2-7; possibly TRBD1 for D (5 bases). The V gene's germline CDR1 is ENHRY and CDR2 SYGVKD. Trimming removed 7 bases from V and 3 bases from J, with 13 bases in between. The CDR3 extends over 13 amino acids. The CDR3 here is CAITYRTDYEQYF. The CDR3 DNA sequence: TGTGCCATCACCTACAGGACGGACTACGAGCAGTACTTC.

This clonotype came up a few times. The chain combines TRBV20-1 with TRBJ1-5; D perhaps matches TRBD1 (6 bases). CDR1 and CDR2 from the germline V gene are DFQATT and SNEGSKA (reference sequence). The CDR3 covers 13 residues. Trimming removed 3 bases from V and 4 bases from J, with 10 bases in between. In DNA form, the CDR3 reads TGCAGTGCTAGGTGGGGGGCAAATCAGCCCCAGCATTTT. Protein sequence: CSARWGANQPQHF.

The chain is built from TRBV12-3 or TRBV12-4 and TRBJ1-1, with D unresolved. The CDR3 covers 14 residues. Trimming cost V 6 bases and J 4 bases, with 15 bases left between them. CDR3 DNA: TGTGCCAGCAGAGTGACGGGAGTCGGCACTGAAGCTTTCTTT. Encoded protein: CASRVTGVGTEAFF.

V and J are TRBV6-2 or TRBV6-3 and TRBJ2-7; 7 bases agree with TRBD2. The CDR3 covers 15 residues. V gave up 7 bases and J gave up 6 bases; unmatched junction bases: 15. CDR1 is MNHEY, CDR2 SVGEGT, per germline. The CDR3, as DNA: TGTGCCAGCACAAGGGGACTACTTACGGCTTTCGAGCAGTACTTC. It encodes CASTRGLLTAFEQYF.

This clonotype has a handful of counts. V and J are TRBV18 and TRBJ2-5, with 7 bases identical to TRBD1. The CDR3 is 16 residues long. In germline, CDR1 is KGHSH, CDR2 LQKENI. J gave up 2 bases and V 2 bases, and 8 bases lay outside the gene matches. The CDR3 DNA reads TGTGCCAGCTCACCATCGTTGGGGACAGTACAAGAGACCCAGTACTTC. Amino acids: CASSPSLGTVQETQYF.

In this sample, this clonotype turned up many times. The gene calls are TRBV29-1 and TRBJ2-1; 8 nucleotides align to TRBD2. With V trimmed by 4 bases and J by 7 bases, 9 bases remained unmatched. Germline V gene sequence: CDR1 SQVTM, CDR2 ANQGSEA. The CDR3 is 14 amino acids. CDR3 sequence: CSVVPAGGLNEQFF. In DNA, the CDR3 is TGCAGCGTTGTACCCGCGGGGGGCCTTAATGAGCAGTTCTTC.